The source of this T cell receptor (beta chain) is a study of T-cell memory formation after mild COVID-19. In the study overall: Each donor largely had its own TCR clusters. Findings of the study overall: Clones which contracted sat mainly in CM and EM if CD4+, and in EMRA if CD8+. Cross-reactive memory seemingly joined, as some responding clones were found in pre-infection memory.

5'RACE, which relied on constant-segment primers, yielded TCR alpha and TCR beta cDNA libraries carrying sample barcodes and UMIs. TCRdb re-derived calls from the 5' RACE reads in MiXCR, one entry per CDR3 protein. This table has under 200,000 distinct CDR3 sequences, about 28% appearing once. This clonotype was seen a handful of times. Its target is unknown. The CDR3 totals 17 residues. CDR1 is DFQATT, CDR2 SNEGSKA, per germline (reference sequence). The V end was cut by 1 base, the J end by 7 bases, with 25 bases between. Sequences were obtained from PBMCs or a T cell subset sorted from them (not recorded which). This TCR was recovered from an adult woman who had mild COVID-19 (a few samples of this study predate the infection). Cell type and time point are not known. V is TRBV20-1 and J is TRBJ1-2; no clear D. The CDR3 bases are TGCAGTGCTAGAGGTTTGGGAGTGGCAGGCCGGTCGGGTGGCTACACCTTC. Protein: CSARGLGVAGRSGGYTF.